A single sample is the source of the 4 T cell receptor beta chains below, sequenced in a study of cytomegalovirus exposure and HLA in healthy donors (dated by TCRdb to the late 2010s). The method behind the library was the immunoSEQ multiplex PCR assay. A mixture of 60 forward primers for TCR Vbeta segments and 13 reverse primers for TCR Jbeta segments was used in the multiplex PCR. TCRdb holds this immuneACCESS table with in-frame rearrangements only. Some clones are missing; in checked studies, unresolved V genes explain under half, and the rest has no known cause. The sample yields about 130,000 clones; approximately 61% were counted once. 1.5% to 2% of the sample is taken by the ten largest. The sample consisted of PBMCs. These receptor sequences come from a human donor in good health.

The V gene is TRBV28, the J gene TRBJ1-1, with D possibly matching TRBD1 (5 bases). The CDR3 loop spans 13 amino acids. V shed 2 bases and J shed 5 bases, with 9 bases lying between them. Germline V gene data show CDR1 as MDHEN and CDR2 as SYDVKM. CDR3 region: CASSLQGWTEAFF. The CDR3 DNA is TGTGCCAGCAGTTTACAGGGATGGACTGAAGCTTTCTTT.

V is TRBV20-1 and J is TRBJ2-7, with D perhaps TRBD2 (5 bases). The germline V gene encodes CDR1 DFQATT and CDR2 SNEGSKA (reference sequence). V was pared by 7 bases and J by 6 bases, with 13 bases between. This CDR3 is 11 amino acids long. CDR3 sequence (DNA): TGCAGTGAGGGCCTAGCTGGCGAGCAGTACTTC. The encoded protein is CSEGLAGEQYF.

This chain uses TRBV5-1 with TRBJ2-5; 9 bases are a match to TRBD1. TRBJ2-7 matches the DNA end more closely, so the J call is doubtful. Germline V gene lookup returns CDR1 SGHRS and CDR2 YFSETQ. The length of the CDR3 is 13 residues. The CDR3 spells CASSPTGGNEQYF. In DNA, the CDR3 is TGCGCCAGCAGCCCGACAGGGGGGAACGAGCAGTACTTC.

The chain couples TRBV5-1 to TRBJ2-5, with TRBD1 matching 7 bases. The CDR3 runs to 15 residues. Germline V lookup: CDR1 SGHRS, CDR2 YFSETQ. The V and J ends lost 0 bases and 5 bases, in that order; junction bases with no gene match: 7. The CDR3 bases are TGCGCCAGCAGCTTGGCCGCAGGGGGAAAGGAGACCCAGTACTTC. It codes for CASSLAAGGKETQYF.